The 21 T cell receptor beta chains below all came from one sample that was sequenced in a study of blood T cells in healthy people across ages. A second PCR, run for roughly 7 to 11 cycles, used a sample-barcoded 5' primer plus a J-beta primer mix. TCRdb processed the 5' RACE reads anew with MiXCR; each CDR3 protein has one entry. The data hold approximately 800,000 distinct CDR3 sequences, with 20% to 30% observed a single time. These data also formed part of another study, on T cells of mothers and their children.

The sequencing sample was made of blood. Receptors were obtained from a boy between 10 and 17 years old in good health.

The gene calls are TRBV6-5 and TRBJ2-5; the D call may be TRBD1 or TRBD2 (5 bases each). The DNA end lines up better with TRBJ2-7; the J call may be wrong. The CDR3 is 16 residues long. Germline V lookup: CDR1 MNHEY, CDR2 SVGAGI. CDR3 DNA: TGTGCCAGCAGTTACTCGATACACGGGGACGCCTACGAGCAGTACTTC. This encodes CASSYSIHGDAYEQYF.

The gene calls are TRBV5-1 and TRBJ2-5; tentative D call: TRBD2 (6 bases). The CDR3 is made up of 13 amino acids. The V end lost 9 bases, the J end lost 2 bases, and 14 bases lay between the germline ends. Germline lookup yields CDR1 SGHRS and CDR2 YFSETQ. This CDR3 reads CATKPAGQETQYF. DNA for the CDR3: TGCGCCACCAAACCTGCGGGGCAAGAGACCCAGTACTTC.

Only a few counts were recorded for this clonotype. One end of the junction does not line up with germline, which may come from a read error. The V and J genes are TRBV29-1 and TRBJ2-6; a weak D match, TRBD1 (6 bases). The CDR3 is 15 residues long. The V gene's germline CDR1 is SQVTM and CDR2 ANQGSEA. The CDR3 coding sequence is TGCAGCGTTACGATCAGGGGTCCTGGGGCCAACGTCCCGACTTTC. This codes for CSVTIRGPGANVPTF.

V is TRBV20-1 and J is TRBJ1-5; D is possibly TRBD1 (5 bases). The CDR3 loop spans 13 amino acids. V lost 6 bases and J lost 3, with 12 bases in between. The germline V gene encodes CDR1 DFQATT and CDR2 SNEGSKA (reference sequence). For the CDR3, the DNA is TGCAGTGCGCAAAGGGACGTCAATCAGCCCCAGCATTTT. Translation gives CSAQRDVNQPQHF.

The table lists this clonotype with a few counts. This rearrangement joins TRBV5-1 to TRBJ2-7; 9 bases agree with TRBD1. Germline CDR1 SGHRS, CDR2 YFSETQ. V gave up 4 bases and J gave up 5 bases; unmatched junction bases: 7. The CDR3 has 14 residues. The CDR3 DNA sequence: TGCGCCAGCAGCCCGACCGGGACAGGGAACGAGCAGTACTTC. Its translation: CASSPTGTGNEQYF.

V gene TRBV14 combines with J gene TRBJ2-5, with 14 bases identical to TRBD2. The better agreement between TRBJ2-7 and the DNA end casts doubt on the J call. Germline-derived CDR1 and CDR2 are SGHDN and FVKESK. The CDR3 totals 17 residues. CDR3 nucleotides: TGTGCCAGCAGCCAAGTCGCGGGACTAGCGGGGGTCTACGAGCAGTACTTC. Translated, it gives CASSQVAGLAGVYEQYF.

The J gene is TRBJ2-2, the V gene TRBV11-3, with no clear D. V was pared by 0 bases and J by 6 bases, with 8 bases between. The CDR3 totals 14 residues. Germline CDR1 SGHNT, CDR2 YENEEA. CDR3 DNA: TGTGCCAGCAGCTTAGATGGCCTCCCCGGGGAGCTGTTTTTT. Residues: CASSLDGLPGELFF.

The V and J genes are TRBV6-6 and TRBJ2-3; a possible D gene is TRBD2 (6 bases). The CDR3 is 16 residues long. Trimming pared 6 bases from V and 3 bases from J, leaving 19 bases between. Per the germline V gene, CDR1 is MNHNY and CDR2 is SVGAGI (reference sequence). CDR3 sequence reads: CASRSPFGGNTDTQYF. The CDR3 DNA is TGTGCCAGCAGATCTCCCTTCGGGGGTAATACAGATACGCAGTATTTT.

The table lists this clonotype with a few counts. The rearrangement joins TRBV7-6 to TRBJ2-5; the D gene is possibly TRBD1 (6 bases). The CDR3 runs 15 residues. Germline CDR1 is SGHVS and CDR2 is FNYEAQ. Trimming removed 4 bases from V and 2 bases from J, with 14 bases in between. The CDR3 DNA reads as TGTGCCAGCAGCTCCCCCCTCGACAGGCAAGAGACCCAGTACTTC. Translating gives CASSSPLDRQETQYF.

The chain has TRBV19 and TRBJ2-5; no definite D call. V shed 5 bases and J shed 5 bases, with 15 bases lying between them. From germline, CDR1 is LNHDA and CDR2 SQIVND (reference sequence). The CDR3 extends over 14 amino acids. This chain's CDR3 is CASSVASPWETQYF. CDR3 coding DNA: TGTGCCAGTAGTGTCGCGTCCCCCTGGGAGACCCAGTACTTC.

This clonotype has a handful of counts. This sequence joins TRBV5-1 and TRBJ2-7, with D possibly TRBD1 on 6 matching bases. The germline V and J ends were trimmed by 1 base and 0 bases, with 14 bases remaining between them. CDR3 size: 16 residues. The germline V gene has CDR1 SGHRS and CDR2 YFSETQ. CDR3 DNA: TGCGCCAGCAGCTTGTCTGGTAACAGGGCCTCCTACGAGCAGTACTTC. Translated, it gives CASSLSGNRASYEQYF.

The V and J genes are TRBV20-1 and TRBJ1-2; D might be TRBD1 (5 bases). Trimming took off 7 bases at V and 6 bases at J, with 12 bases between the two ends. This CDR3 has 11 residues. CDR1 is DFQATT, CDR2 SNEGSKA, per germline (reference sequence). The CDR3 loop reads CSVQGSHGYTF. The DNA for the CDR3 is TGCAGTGTTCAGGGAAGCCATGGCTACACCTTC.

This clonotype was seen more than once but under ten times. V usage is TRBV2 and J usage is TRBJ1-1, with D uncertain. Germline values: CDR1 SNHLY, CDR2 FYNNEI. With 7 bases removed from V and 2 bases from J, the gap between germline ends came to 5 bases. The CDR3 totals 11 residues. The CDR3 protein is CASIYNTEAFF. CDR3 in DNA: TGTGCCAGCATATATAACACTGAAGCTTTCTTT.

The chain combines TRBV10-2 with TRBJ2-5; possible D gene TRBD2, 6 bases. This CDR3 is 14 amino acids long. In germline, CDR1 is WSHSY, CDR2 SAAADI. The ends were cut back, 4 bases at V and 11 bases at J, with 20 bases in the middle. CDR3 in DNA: TGCGCCAGCAGTGCCGTCAGGGAGGCGGATGAGCAGTACTTC. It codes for CASSAVREADEQYF.

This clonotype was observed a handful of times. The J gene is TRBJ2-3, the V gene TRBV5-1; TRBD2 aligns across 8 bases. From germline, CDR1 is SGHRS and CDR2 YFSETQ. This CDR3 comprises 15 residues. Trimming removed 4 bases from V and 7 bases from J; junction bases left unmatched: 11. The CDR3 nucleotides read TGCGCCAGCAGCCAAGCGGGAGACGGTTTAAATACGCAGTATTTT. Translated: CASSQAGDGLNTQYF.

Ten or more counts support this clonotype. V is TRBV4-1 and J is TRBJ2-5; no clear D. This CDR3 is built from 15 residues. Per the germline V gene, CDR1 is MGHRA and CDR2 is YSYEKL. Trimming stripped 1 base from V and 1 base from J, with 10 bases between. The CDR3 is CASSQVGLIQETQYF. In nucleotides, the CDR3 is TGCGCCAGCAGCCAAGTCGGATTGATCCAAGAGACCCAGTACTTC.

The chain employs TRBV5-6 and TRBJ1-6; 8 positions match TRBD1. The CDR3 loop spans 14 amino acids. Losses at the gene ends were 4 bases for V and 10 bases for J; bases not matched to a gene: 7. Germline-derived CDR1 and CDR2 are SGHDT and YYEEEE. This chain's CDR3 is CASSVGQEGSPLHF. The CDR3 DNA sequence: TGTGCCAGCAGCGTGGGACAGGAGGGATCACCCCTCCACTTT.

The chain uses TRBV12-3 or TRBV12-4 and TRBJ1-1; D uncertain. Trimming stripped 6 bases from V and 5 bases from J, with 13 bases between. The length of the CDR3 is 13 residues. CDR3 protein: CASSRTPRTEAFF. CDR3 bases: TGTGCCAGCAGCCGGACCCCGAGGACTGAAGCTTTCTTT.

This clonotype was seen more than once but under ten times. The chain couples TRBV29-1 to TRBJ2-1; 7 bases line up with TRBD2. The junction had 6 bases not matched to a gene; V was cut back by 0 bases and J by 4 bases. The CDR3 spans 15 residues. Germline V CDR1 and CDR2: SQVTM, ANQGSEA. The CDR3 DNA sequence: TGCAGCGTTGAAGATCTCCGGACTAGTTACAATGAGCAGTTCTTC. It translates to CSVEDLRTSYNEQFF.

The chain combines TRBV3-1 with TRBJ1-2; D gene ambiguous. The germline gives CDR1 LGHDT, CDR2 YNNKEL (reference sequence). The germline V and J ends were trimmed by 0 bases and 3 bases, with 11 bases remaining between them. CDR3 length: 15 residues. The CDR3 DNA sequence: TGTGCCAGCAGCCAAGATTCCGACACCTACTATGGCTACACCTTC. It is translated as CASSQDSDTYYGYTF.

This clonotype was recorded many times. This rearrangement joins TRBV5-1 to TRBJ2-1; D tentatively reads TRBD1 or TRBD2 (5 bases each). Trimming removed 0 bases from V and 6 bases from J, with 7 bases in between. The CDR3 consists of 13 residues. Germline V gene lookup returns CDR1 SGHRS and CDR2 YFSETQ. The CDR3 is CASSLGGSNEQFF. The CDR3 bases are TGCGCCAGCAGCTTGGGGGGGTCCAATGAGCAGTTCTTC.